The TCR beta chain described here comes from a study of OX40 agonist ivuxolimab in advanced cancers. The table came from immunoSEQ multiplex PCR; TCRdb's copy has only in-frame clones and leaves some out. In the table there are about 84,000 clones, just over 90% of which are singletons. This CDR3 is 14 amino acids long. Germline assignment: CDR1 MNHEY and CDR2 SMNVEV (reference sequence). Trimming left V 8 bases short and J 3 bases short, with 13 bases between. The sample consisted of CD4+ or CD8+ T cells sorted from blood, taken in a trial of the OX40 agonist ivuxolimab. This clonotype was sampled from an adult with an advanced solid tumor such as melanoma, head and neck, liver or kidney cancer. The chain couples TRBV27 to TRBJ2-2, with D tentatively TRBD2 (6 bases). The CDR3 sequence: CASGRSLDTGELFF. The CDR3 nucleotides read TGTGCCAGCGGGAGGAGCCTGGACACCGGGGAGCTGTTTTTT.